This T cell receptor beta chain was recorded in a study of glioma-infiltrating T cells. Findings and caveats of the study: CDR3 overlap between tissue and blood was very small.

TCR alpha and beta CDR3 regions were amplified from RNA using iRepertoire nested multiplex PCR. TCRdb analysed the multiplex PCR reads with MiXCR anew, one entry per CDR3 protein. In the table there are 100,000 to 150,000 distinct CDR3 sequences, less than 30% of which are singletons. This clonotype was picked up many times. Its antigen is still unknown. V was shortened by 0 bases and J by 1 base, with 13 bases between the two germline ends. In germline, CDR1 is DFQATT, CDR2 SNEGSKA (reference sequence). The CDR3 spans 15 residues. This clonotype was obtained from a human donor with low-grade glioma or glioblastoma, undergoing nonglioma brain surgery, or in good health (not recorded which). The chain links TRBV20-1 to TRBJ2-7, with a possible D match to TRBD1 (6 bases). Sequencing was done on a sample of glioma tissue, nonneoplastic brain tissue, or PBMCs (not recorded which). The CDR3 DNA reads TGCAGTGCTAGAGATCTCGACAGGTTATCCTACGAGCAGTACTTC. Protein product: CSARDLDRLSYEQYF.